Reported below is one T cell receptor (beta chain). These data originate in a study of blood T cell repertoires in COVID-19. For the study at large: The samples span acute and convalescent COVID-19 from the United States, Italy and Spain.

Trimming cost V 1 base and J 5 bases; bases outside gene matches: 2. The CDR3 extends over 13 amino acids. From germline, CDR1 is MNHEY and CDR2 SMNVEV (reference sequence). Authors' analysis steps: Reference gene primer amplification gave estimated nucleated cell counts. Using immunoSEQ multiplex PCR, the repertoire was profiled, and TCRdb retains in-frame clones only, with some absent. Clonal size and the V and J genes are those of that table, whereas D and trimming came from the DNA. The sample holds about 260,000 clones, more than 80% seen once. What was sequenced was PBMCs or T cells enriched from blood (not recorded which). J is TRBJ2-7 and V is TRBV27, with 7 bases aligning to TRBD2. This receptor was obtained from a woman in her 30s with acute COVID-19. CDR3 DNA sequence: TGTGCCAGCAGTTTATTGGGAGGGGACGAGCAGTACTTC. It is translated as CASSLLGGDEQYF.